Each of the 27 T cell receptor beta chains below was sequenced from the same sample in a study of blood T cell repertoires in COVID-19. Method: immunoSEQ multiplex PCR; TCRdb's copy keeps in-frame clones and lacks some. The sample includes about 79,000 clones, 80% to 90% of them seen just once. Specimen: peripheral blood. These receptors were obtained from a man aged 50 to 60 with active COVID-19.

The CDR3 protein is CASSYSSGHLNTEAFF. CDR3 DNA: TGTGCCAGCAGTTACTCATCGGGACATCTGAACACTGAAGCTTTCTTT. The gene calls are TRBV6-2 or TRBV6-3 and TRBJ1-1, with D tentatively TRBD1 (6 bases). CDR3 size: 16 residues. Germline CDR1 MNHEY, CDR2 SVGEGT. The V gene lost 0 bases and the J gene lost 0 bases, with 11 bases spanning the gap.

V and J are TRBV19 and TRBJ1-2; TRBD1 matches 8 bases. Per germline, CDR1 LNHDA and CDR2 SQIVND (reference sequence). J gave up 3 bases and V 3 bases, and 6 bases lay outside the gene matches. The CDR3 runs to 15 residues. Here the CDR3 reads CASSIAGGVDYGYTF. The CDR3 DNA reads TGTGCCAGTAGTATCGCAGGGGGCGTCGACTATGGCTACACCTTC.

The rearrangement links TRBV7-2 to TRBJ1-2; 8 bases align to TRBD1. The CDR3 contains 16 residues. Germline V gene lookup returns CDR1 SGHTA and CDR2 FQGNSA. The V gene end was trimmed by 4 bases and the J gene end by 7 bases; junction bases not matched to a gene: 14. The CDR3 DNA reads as TGTGCCAGCAGCTCCGGCGGTTTTCAGGGGGCGAGTGGCTACACCTTC. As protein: CASSSGGFQGASGYTF.

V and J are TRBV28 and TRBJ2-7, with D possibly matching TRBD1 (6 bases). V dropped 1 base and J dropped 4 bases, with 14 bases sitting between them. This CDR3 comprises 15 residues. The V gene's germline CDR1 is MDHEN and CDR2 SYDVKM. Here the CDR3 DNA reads TGTGCCAGCAGTTTATCGTCCAGGGGCAGGTACGAGCAGTACTTC. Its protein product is CASSLSSRGRYEQYF.

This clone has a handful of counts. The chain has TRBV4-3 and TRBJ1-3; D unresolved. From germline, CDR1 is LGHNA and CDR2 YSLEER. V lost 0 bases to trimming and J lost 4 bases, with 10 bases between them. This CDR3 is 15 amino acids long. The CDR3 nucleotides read TGCGCCAGCAGCCAAGAGGGCGGGAGAGGAAACACCATATATTTT. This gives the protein CASSQEGGRGNTIYF.

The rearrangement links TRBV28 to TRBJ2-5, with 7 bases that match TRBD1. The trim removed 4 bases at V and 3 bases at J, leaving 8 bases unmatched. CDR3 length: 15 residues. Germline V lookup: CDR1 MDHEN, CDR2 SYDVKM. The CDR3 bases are TGTGCCAGCAGTTACCCGGGACAGAAAGAAGAGACCCAGTACTTC. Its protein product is CASSYPGQKEETQYF. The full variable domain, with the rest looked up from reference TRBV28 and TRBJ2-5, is DVKVTQSSRYLVKRTGEKVFLECVQDMDHENMFWYRQDPGLGLRLIYFSYDVKMKEKGDIPEGYSVSREKKERFSLILESASTNQTSMYLCASSYPGQKEETQYFGPGTRLLVL.

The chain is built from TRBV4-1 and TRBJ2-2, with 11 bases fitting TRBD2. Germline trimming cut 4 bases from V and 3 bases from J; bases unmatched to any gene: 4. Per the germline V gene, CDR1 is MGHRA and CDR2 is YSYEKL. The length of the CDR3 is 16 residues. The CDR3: CASSPVAGGHTGELFF. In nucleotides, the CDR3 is TGCGCCAGCAGCCCGGTAGCGGGGGGGCACACCGGGGAGCTGTTTTTT.

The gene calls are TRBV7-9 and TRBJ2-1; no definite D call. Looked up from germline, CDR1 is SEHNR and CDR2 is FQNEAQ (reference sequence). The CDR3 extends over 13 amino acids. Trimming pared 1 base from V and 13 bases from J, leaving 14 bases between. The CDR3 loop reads CASSLVIAQPQFF. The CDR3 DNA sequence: TGTGCCAGCAGCTTAGTAATAGCCCAACCCCAGTTCTTC.

CDR3 region: CASNRDRVGETQYF. CDR3 sequence (DNA): TGCGCCAGCAACCGGGACAGGGTTGGGGAGACCCAGTACTTC. This sequence joins TRBV5-1 and TRBJ2-5; TRBD1 aligns across 9 bases. Germline trimming cut 6 bases from V and 5 bases from J; bases unmatched to any gene: 8. Germline V gives CDR1 SGHRS, CDR2 YFSETQ. The CDR3 has 14 amino acids.

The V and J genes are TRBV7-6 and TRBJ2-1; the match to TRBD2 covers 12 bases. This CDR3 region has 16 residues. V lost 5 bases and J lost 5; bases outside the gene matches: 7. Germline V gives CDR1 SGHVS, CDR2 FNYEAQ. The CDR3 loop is CASSVGRLAGDNEQFF. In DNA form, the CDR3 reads TGTGCCAGCAGCGTGGGGAGACTAGCGGGAGACAATGAGCAGTTCTTC.

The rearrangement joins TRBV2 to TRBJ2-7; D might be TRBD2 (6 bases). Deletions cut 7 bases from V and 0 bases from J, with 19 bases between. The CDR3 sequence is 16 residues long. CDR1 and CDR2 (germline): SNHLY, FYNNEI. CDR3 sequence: CASITSPGVSSYEQYF. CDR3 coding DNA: TGTGCCAGCATAACTAGCCCCGGGGTTAGCTCCTACGAGCAGTACTTC.

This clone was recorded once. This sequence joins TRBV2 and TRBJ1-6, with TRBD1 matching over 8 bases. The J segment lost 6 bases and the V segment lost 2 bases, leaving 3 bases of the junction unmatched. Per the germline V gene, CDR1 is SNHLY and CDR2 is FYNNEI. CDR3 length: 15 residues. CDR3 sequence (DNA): TGTGCCAGCAGTGAATCCGGACAGGGTAATTCACCCCTCCACTTT. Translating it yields CASSESGQGNSPLHF. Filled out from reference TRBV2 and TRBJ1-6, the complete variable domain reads EPEVTQTPSHQVTQMGQEVILRCVPISNHLYFYWYRQILGQKVEFLVSFYNNEISEKSEIFDDQFSVERPDGSNFTLKIRSTKLEDSAMYFCASSESGQGNSPLHFGNGTRLTVT.

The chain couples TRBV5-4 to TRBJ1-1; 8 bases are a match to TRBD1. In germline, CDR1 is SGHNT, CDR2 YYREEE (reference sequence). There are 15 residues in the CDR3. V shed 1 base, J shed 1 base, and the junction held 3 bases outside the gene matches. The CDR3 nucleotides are TGTGCCAGCAGCTTGACGGACAGGGCGAACACTGAAGCTTTCTTT. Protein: CASSLTDRANTEAFF.

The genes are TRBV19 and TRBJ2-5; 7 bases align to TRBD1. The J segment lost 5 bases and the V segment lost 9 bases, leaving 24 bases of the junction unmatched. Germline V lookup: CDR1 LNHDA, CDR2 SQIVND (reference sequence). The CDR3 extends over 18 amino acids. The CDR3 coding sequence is TGTGCCAGAAAAAAGCAAACAGGGGCGCGTCCCCCAAGGGAGACCCAGTACTTC. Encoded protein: CARKKQTGARPPRETQYF.

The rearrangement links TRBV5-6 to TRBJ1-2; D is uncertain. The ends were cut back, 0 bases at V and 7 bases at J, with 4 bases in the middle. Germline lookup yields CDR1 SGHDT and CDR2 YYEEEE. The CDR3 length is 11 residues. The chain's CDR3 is CASSLDTGYTF. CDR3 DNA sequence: TGTGCCAGCAGCTTGGACACTGGCTACACCTTC.

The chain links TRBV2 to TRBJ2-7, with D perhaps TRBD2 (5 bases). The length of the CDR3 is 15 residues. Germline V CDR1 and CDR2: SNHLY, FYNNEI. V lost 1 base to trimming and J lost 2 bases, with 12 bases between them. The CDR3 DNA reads TGTGCCAGCAGTGAAGGGCCCGGAGGACCCTACGAGCAGTACTTC. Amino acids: CASSEGPGGPYEQYF.

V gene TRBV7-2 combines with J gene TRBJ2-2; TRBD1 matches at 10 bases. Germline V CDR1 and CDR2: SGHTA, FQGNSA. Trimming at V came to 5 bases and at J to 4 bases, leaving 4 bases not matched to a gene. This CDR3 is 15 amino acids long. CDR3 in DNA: TGTGCCAGCAGCCTACGGACAGGGGGCACCGGGGAGCTGTTTTTT. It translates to CASSLRTGGTGELFF.

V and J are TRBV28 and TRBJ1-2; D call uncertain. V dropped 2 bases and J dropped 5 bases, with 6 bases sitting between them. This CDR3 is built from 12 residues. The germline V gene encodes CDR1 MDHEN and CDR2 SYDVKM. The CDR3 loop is CASSLTGYGYTF. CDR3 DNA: TGTGCCAGCAGTTTAACGGGTTATGGCTACACCTTC.

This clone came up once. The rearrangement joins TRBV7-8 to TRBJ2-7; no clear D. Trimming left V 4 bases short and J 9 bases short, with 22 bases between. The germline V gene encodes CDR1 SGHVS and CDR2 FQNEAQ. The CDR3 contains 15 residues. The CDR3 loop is CASSSQGIARGGQYF. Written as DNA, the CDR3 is TGTGCCAGCAGCTCCCAAGGAATAGCCCGAGGTGGGCAGTACTTC.

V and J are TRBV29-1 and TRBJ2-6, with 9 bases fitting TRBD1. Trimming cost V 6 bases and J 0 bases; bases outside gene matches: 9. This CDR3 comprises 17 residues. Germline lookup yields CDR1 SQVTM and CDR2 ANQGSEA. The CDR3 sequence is CSVDPGQGNSGANVLTF. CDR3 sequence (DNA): TGCAGCGTCGATCCGGGACAGGGAAACTCTGGGGCCAACGTCCTGACTTTC.

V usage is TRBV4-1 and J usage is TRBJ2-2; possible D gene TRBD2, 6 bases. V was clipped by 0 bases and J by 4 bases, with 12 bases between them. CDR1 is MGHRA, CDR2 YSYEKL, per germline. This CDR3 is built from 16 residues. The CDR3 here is CASSQEIAVITGELFF. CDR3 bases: TGCGCCAGCAGCCAAGAGATAGCGGTTATCACCGGGGAGCTGTTTTTT.

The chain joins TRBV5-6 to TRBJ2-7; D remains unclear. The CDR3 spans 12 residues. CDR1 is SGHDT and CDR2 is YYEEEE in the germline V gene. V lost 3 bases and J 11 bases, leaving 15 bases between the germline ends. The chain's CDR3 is CASSWVTGAKYF. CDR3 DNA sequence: TGTGCCAGCAGCTGGGTGACTGGCGCAAAGTACTTC.

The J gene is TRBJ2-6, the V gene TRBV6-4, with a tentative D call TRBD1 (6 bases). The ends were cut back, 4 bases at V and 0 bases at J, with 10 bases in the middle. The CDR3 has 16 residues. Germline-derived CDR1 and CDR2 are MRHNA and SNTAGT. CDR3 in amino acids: CASSAQGTSGANVLTF. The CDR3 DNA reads TGTGCCAGCAGTGCCCAGGGGACCTCTGGGGCCAACGTCCTGACTTTC.

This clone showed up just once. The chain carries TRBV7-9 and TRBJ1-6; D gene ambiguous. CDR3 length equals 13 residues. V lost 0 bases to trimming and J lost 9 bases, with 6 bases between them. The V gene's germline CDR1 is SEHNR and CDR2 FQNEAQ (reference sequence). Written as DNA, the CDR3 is TGTGCCAGCAGCTTAGCCGGGGTTTCACCCCTCCACTTT. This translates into CASSLAGVSPLHF.

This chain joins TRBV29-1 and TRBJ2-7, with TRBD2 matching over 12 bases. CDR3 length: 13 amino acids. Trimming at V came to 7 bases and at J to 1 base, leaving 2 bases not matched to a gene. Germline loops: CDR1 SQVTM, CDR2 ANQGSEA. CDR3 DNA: TGCAGCGGAGGACTAGCGGGGTCCTACGAGCAGTACTTC. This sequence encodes CSGGLAGSYEQYF.

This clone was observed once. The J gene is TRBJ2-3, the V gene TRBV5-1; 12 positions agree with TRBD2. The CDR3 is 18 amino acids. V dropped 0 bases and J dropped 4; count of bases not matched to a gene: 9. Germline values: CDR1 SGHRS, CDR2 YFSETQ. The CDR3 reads CASSLGVLASGRADTQYF. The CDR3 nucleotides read TGCGCCAGCAGCTTGGGGGTCCTGGCTAGCGGGAGGGCAGATACGCAGTATTTT.

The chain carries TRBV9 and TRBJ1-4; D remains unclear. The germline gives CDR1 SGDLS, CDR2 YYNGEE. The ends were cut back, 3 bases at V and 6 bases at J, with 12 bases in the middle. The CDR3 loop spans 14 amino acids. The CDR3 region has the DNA TGTGCCAGCAGCGAAAACCCGGAGGATGAAAAACTGTTTTTT. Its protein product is CASSENPEDEKLFF.